Below, 30 T cell receptor beta chains from the same sample are listed, as sequenced in a study of blood T cell repertoires in COVID-19. Method: immunoSEQ multiplex PCR; TCRdb's copy keeps in-frame clones and lacks some. The data show about 250,000 clones, just over 85% seen once. Sequenced sample: PBMCs or T cells enriched from blood (not recorded which). Source of these receptors: a man aged 18 to 30 who had recovered from COVID-19.

The CDR3 loop reads CASSQDRTLLAYEQYF. CDR3 nucleotide sequence: TGTGCCAGCAGCCAAGATCGAACCCTACTCGCCTACGAGCAGTACTTC. The V and J genes are TRBV3-1 (or the pseudogene TRBV3-2) and TRBJ2-7, with D unresolved. The CDR3 loop spans 16 amino acids. Germline CDR1 reads LGHDT; CDR2 reads YNNKEL (reference sequence). V was pared by 0 bases and J by 2 bases, with 14 bases between.

With respect to this clone: Germline is not matched at one junction end, which may reflect a read error. This sequence joins TRBV6-5 and TRBJ2-7; the match to TRBD1 covers 8 bases. Germline V lookup: CDR1 MNHEY, CDR2 SVGAGI. The CDR3 is made up of 14 amino acids. CDR3 bases: TGTGCCTGCAGGCCCGGGACAGGCCCCTACGAGCAGTACTTC. Translated: CACRPGTGPYEQYF.

CDR3 residues: CATQGEKATEAFF. The CDR3 region has the DNA TGTGCCACCCAGGGCGAGAAGGCCACTGAAGCTTTCTTT. The gene calls are TRBV24-1 and TRBJ1-1; D is perhaps TRBD1 (5 bases). CDR1 is KGHDR and CDR2 is SFDVKD in the germline V gene. This CDR3 contains 13 residues. Trimming removed 9 bases from V and 4 bases from J, with 14 bases in between.

V gene TRBV6-6 combines with J gene TRBJ2-7; perhaps TRBD2 as D (6 bases). The CDR3 contains 12 residues. The V and J ends lost 6 bases and 7 bases respectively, with 13 bases between them. The V gene's germline CDR1 is MNHNY and CDR2 SVGAGI (reference sequence). The DNA of the CDR3 is TGTGCCAGCAGGTATAGTCGGGGGGAGCAGTACTTC. This codes for CASRYSRGEQYF.

The chain recombines TRBV6-6 with TRBJ2-5, with D perhaps matching TRBD1 (6 bases). CDR1 and CDR2 (germline): MNHNY, SVGAGI (reference sequence). The CDR3 consists of 15 residues. V was trimmed by 7 bases and J by 1 base, leaving 16 bases between them. CDR3 sequence reads: CASTAGLGGQETQYF. The CDR3 nucleotides read TGTGCCAGCACCGCGGGCCTAGGGGGCCAAGAGACCCAGTACTTC.

The chain recombines TRBV18 with TRBJ1-1; 8 bases map to TRBD1. Germline lookup yields CDR1 KGHSH and CDR2 LQKENI. This CDR3 comprises 15 residues. V shed 3 bases, J shed 0 bases, and the junction held 3 bases outside the gene matches. DNA for the CDR3: TGTGCCAGCTCACCGGGACAGGCCATGAACACTGAAGCTTTCTTT. Protein product: CASSPGQAMNTEAFF. The whole variable domain, remainder taken from reference TRBV18 and TRBJ1-1, is NAGVMQNPRHLVRRRGQEARLRCSPMKGHSHVYWYRQLPEEGLKFMVYLQKENIIDESGMPKERFSAEFPKEGPSILRIQQVVRGDSAAYFCASSPGQAMNTEAFFGQGTRLTVV.

In regard to this clone: The sample contains more than one DNA sequence encoding this CDR3. This rearrangement joins TRBV9 to TRBJ2-7, with TRBD1 matching 10 bases. J was trimmed by 2 bases and V by 2 bases; bases with no gene match: 1. Germline CDR1 reads SGDLS; CDR2 reads YYNGEE. The CDR3 contains 14 residues. The CDR3 bases are TGTGCCAGCAGCGTTGGGACAGGGGCCTACGAGCAGTACTTC. It translates to CASSVGTGAYEQYF. Full variable domain (outside the CDR3, taken from reference TRBV9 and TRBJ2-7): DSGVTQTPKHLITATGQRVTLRCSPRSGDLSVYWYQQSLDQGLQFLIQYYNGEERAKGNILERFSAQQFPDLHSELNLSSLELGDSALYFCASSVGTGAYEQYFGPGTRLTVT.

The chain employs TRBV4-1 and TRBJ1-2, with TRBD1 identical over 7 bases. From germline, CDR1 is MGHRA and CDR2 YSYEKL. Trimming at V came to 0 bases and at J to 5 bases, leaving 6 bases not matched to a gene. The CDR3 length is 15 residues. The CDR3 is CASSQDQGTAYGYTF. For the CDR3, the DNA is TGCGCCAGCAGCCAAGATCAAGGGACAGCATATGGCTACACCTTC.

The gene calls are TRBV7-6 and TRBJ1-1, with D tentatively TRBD1 (5 bases). Germline V gives CDR1 SGHVS, CDR2 FNYEAQ. Trimming removed 5 bases at V and 6 bases at J, with 7 bases between. The CDR3 has 11 amino acids. CDR3 region: CASSQGSEAFF. CDR3 bases: TGTGCCAGCAGCCAGGGCTCTGAAGCTTTCTTT.

Note on this clone: The junction departs from the called germline gene at one end, perhaps through a read error. V and J are TRBV3-1 (or the pseudogene TRBV3-2) and TRBJ1-2, with TRBD1 matching 8 bases. The germline CDR1 and CDR2 sequences are LGHDT and YNNKEL (reference sequence). CDR3 size: 17 residues. This CDR3 reads CASSQVLTTDRDYGYTF. For the CDR3, the DNA is TGTGCCAGCAGCCAAGTCCTCACAACGGACAGGGACTACGGCTACACCTTC.

This chain joins TRBV12-3 or TRBV12-4 and TRBJ1-4; D ambiguous. With 6 bases removed from V and 8 bases from J, the gap between germline ends came to 13 bases. The CDR3 is made up of 13 amino acids. The CDR3 loop reads CASSYTTSEKLFF. The CDR3 nucleotides read TGTGCCAGCAGCTACACGACATCAGAAAAACTGTTTTTT.

The chain carries TRBV12-3 or TRBV12-4 and TRBJ2-7; TRBD1 might be the D (6 bases). With 2 bases removed from V and 9 bases from J, the gap between germline ends came to 11 bases. The CDR3 has 12 residues. CDR3 nucleotides: TGTGCCAGCAGTTTAAGGCAGGGGTTGCAGTACTTC. This gives the protein CASSLRQGLQYF.

The gene calls are TRBV10-3 and TRBJ2-1; 11 bases line up with TRBD2. The germline V gene has CDR1 ENHRY and CDR2 SYGVKD. The V and J ends lost 5 bases and 5 bases, in that order; junction bases with no gene match: 5. The CDR3 runs 15 residues. The CDR3 sequence is CAISYGTSGNNEQFF. In DNA form, the CDR3 reads TGTGCCATCAGTTACGGGACTAGCGGAAACAATGAGCAGTTCTTC.

The count of this clone is one. CDR3: CASSAQGPLMNTEAFF. The CDR3 nucleotides read TGTGCCAGCAGCGCACAGGGACCACTCATGAACACTGAAGCTTTCTTT. The J gene is TRBJ1-1, the V gene TRBV5-6, with D possibly TRBD1 on 6 matching bases. Germline CDR1 is SGHDT and CDR2 is YYEEEE. Trimming cost V 4 bases and J 0 bases, with 16 bases left between them. The length of the CDR3 is 16 residues.

The V call is TRBV10-2, the J call TRBJ2-1; 9 bases are shared with TRBD2. Unmatched junction bases numbered 7, after V lost 6 bases and J lost 10 bases. The CDR3 sequence is 13 residues long. CDR1 is WSHSY, CDR2 SAAADI, per germline. This CDR3 is CASRLAGSGEQFF. Here the CDR3 DNA reads TGCGCCAGCAGGCTAGCGGGATCGGGAGAGCAGTTCTTC.

The rearrangement uses TRBV18 and TRBJ2-1; 10 bases are a match to TRBD2. Germline assignment: CDR1 KGHSH and CDR2 LQKENI. The junction had 12 bases not matched to a gene; V was cut back by 3 bases and J by 7 bases. CDR3 length: 17 amino acids. The CDR3 loop is CASSPLALAGVSNEQFF. CDR3 DNA sequence: TGTGCCAGCTCACCGCTCGCCCTAGCGGGAGTATCGAATGAGCAGTTCTTC.

The chain combines TRBV10-1 with TRBJ1-4, with a weak D call TRBD1 (5 bases). Germline CDR1 reads WNHNN; CDR2 reads SYGVQD (reference sequence). V was pared by 0 bases and J by 3 bases, with 11 bases between. CDR3 length: 16 residues. CDR3 in DNA: TGCGCCAGCAGTGAGTCGACTAGGGGACCTAATGAAAAACTGTTTTTT. This sequence encodes CASSESTRGPNEKLFF.

V usage is TRBV6-5 and J usage is TRBJ2-7; 8 bases are shared with TRBD1. The V gene end was trimmed by 2 bases and the J gene end by 5 bases; junction bases not matched to a gene: 11. The CDR3 runs to 16 residues. Germline assignment: CDR1 MNHEY and CDR2 SVGAGI. CDR3 region: CASSYPPGQGPHEQYF. Written as DNA, the CDR3 is TGTGCCAGCAGTTACCCGCCTGGACAGGGCCCCCACGAGCAGTACTTC.

V is TRBV3-1 (or the pseudogene TRBV3-2) and J is TRBJ1-2; possible D gene TRBD1, 6 bases. With 5 bases removed from V and 9 bases from J, the gap between germline ends came to 13 bases. Germline lookup yields CDR1 LGHDT and CDR2 YNNKEL (reference sequence). There are 12 residues in the CDR3. CDR3 sequence (DNA): TGTGCCAGCAGCTGGACAGCAGGTCGCTACACCTTC. Its translation: CASSWTAGRYTF.

The chain is built from TRBV7-8 and TRBJ2-6; D remains ambiguous. The CDR3 length is 17 residues. V was shortened by 5 bases and J by 1 base, with 15 bases between the two germline ends. CDR1 is SGHVS, CDR2 FQNEAQ, per germline. CDR3 amino acids: CASSPPGRLSGANVLTF. The DNA for the CDR3 is TGTGCCAGCAGCCCCCCGGGTCGTTTATCTGGGGCCAACGTCCTGACTTTC.

The chain combines TRBV19 with TRBJ1-1, with D unresolved. Germline CDR1 LNHDA, CDR2 SQIVND (reference sequence). V shed 3 bases and J shed 4 bases, with 9 bases lying between them. The CDR3 has 13 amino acids. The CDR3 reads CASSIHVATEAFF. The CDR3 DNA sequence: TGTGCCAGTAGTATCCATGTGGCCACTGAAGCTTTCTTT.

In nucleotides, the CDR3 is TGTGCCAGCAGAAGGACTAGCGGGGCCACAGATACGCAGTATTTT. Protein sequence: CASRRTSGATDTQYF. This chain uses TRBV6-4 with TRBJ2-3, with 12 bases matching TRBD2. The trim removed 6 bases at V and 2 bases at J, leaving 3 bases unmatched. The V gene's germline CDR1 is MRHNA and CDR2 SNTAGT. The CDR3 sequence is 15 residues long.

The chain recombines TRBV19 with TRBJ1-2, with D possibly matching TRBD1 (6 bases). The V gene's germline CDR1 is LNHDA and CDR2 SQIVND (reference sequence). The CDR3 consists of 14 residues. V was clipped by 1 base and J by 8 bases, with 14 bases between them. As DNA, the CDR3 is TGTGCCAGTAGTATAGCAAGCAGGGGTTACGGCTACACCTTC. Translating it yields CASSIASRGYGYTF. Full variable domain (rest looked up from reference TRBV19 and TRBJ1-2): DGGITQSPKYLFRKEGQNVTLSCEQNLNHDAMYWYRQDPGQGLRLIYYSQIVNDFQKGDIAEGYSVSREKKESFPLTVTSAQKNPTAFYLCASSIASRGYGYTFGSGTRLTVV.

This chain uses TRBV27 with TRBJ1-5; no clear D. Trimming shortened V by 5 bases and J by 15 bases, and 17 bases separated the two germline ends. Germline CDR1 reads MNHEY; CDR2 reads SMNVEV (reference sequence). CDR3 size: 12 residues. The CDR3 loop is CASSQTDGKWHF. The CDR3 DNA sequence: TGTGCCAGCAGTCAAACGGACGGGAAATGGCATTTT.

The gene calls are TRBV7-8 and TRBJ1-1; D unclear. Germline CDR1 reads SGHVS; CDR2 reads FQNEAQ. V was clipped by 1 base and J by 7 bases, with 10 bases between them. The length of the CDR3 is 13 residues. The CDR3 sequence: CASSLERTREAFF. The CDR3 region has the DNA TGTGCCAGCAGCTTAGAGCGGACCCGTGAAGCTTTCTTT.

This clone was seen only once. This chain uses TRBV19 with TRBJ2-5, with a tentative D call TRBD1 (5 bases). The germline V and J ends were trimmed by 6 bases and 5 bases, with 16 bases remaining between them. The CDR3 covers 14 residues. CDR1 is LNHDA, CDR2 SQIVND, per germline (reference sequence). The CDR3 protein is CASSPVGPEETQYF. The CDR3, as DNA: TGTGCCAGTAGCCCAGTGGGGCCGGAGGAGACCCAGTACTTC. Based on the CDR3 plus reference TRBV19 and TRBJ2-5, the full variable domain is DGGITQSPKYLFRKEGQNVTLSCEQNLNHDAMYWYRQDPGQGLRLIYYSQIVNDFQKGDIAEGYSVSREKKESFPLTVTSAQKNPTAFYLCASSPVGPEETQYFGPGTRLLVL.

V and J are TRBV7-9 and TRBJ1-5, with 9 bases aligning to TRBD1. The CDR3 is 15 amino acids. V lost 3 bases and J lost 4; bases outside the gene matches: 4. Germline V gene data show CDR1 as SEHNR and CDR2 as FQNEAQ (reference sequence). DNA of the CDR3: TGTGCCAGCAGCTTCCAGACAGGGGGGAATCAGCCCCAGCATTTT. This codes for CASSFQTGGNQPQHF.

This clone was detected only once. The chain carries TRBV6-5 and TRBJ1-5; D gene unclear. V gave up 5 bases and J gave up 9 bases, with 14 bases separating them. Germline values: CDR1 MNHEY, CDR2 SVGAGI. This CDR3 comprises 13 residues. The CDR3 nucleotides are TGTGCCAGCAGTACCCGGGCCGAGGGGCCCCAGCATTTT. Its protein product is CASSTRAEGPQHF.

The chain links TRBV29-1 to TRBJ1-2; a weak D match, TRBD1 (5 bases). CDR1 is SQVTM and CDR2 is ANQGSEA in the germline V gene. V lost 8 bases to trimming and J lost 4 bases, with 11 bases between them. The CDR3 has 11 amino acids. CDR3 DNA: TGCAGCCAAGTACAGGCCTATGGCTACACCTTC. It codes for CSQVQAYGYTF.

V usage is TRBV9 and J usage is TRBJ2-2, with 10 bases identical to TRBD2. V trimming: 4 bases; J trimming: 7 bases; junction bases outside the gene matches: 13. The CDR3 runs to 17 residues. Germline CDR1 and CDR2: SGDLS and YYNGEE. The CDR3 nucleotides are TGTGCCAGCAGCCCCCAGAGCGGGGGGGCCTTAGTCGGGGAGCTGTTTTTT. Translation gives CASSPQSGGALVGELFF. The variable domain in full, with the rest retrieved from reference TRBV9 and TRBJ2-2, is DSGVTQTPKHLITATGQRVTLRCSPRSGDLSVYWYQQSLDQGLQFLIQYYNGEERAKGNILERFSAQQFPDLHSELNLSSLELGDSALYFCASSPQSGGALVGELFFGEGSRLTVL.